The text below deals with one T cell receptor (beta chain). Its matching antigen is unknown. This sample was included in a study of identical twins. Study-level points and caveats: Memory repertoires showed no such pattern, whereas abundant cord blood beta clonotypes carried fewer insertions.

Template switching added a universal primer site; cDNA carried unique molecular identifiers. TCRdb reprocessed the 5' RACE reads with MiXCR, giving one entry per CDR3 protein. The profile covers approximately 700,000 distinct CDR3 sequences, with roughly 18% appearing a single time and about an eighth taken by the ten largest. V lost 6 bases and J lost 2; bases outside the gene matches: 11. This CDR3 has 17 residues. Germline V lookup: CDR1 SGHAT, CDR2 FQNNGV. These data also featured in a second study, about T cells expressing NK-cell markers.

This receptor was obtained from a woman aged 18-30 years in good health. The V call is TRBV11-2, the J call TRBJ2-1; 9 nucleotides line up with TRBD2. The sequenced sample consisted of PBMCs. The CDR3 nucleotides are TGTGCCAGCAGGCTAGGGGTTAGACTAGCGGCCTACAATGAGCAGTTCTTC. Translating gives CASRLGVRLAAYNEQFF. The full variable domain, rest sourced from reference TRBV11-2 and TRBJ2-1, is EAGVAQSPRYKIIEKRQSVAFWCNPISGHATLYWYQQILGQGPKLLIQFQNNGVVDDSQLPKDRFSAERLKGVDSTLKIQPAKLEDSAVYLCASRLGVRLAAYNEQFFGPGTRLTVL.